Listed below are T cell receptor beta chains from one sample, sequenced in a study of blood T cells in healthy people across ages. TCRdb recomputed calls from the 5' RACE reads with MiXCR, one row per CDR3 protein. Of approximately 940,000 distinct CDR3 sequences detected, roughly 43% appear once; the ten largest clones hold under 15%. Sequencing was performed on blood. These receptors were obtained from a man younger than 45 in good health. The CDR3 runs from the conserved cysteine through the conserved F or W. The D gene is left open where the match is weak. Size is stated for part of the rows, as once, few or many counts, or as a class when the clone is expanded.

d_call	v_call	clone_size	j_call	cdr3_nt	cdr3_aa
TRBD2	TRBV7-8	-	TRBJ2-1	TGTGCCAGCAGGGGGACTAGCGGTTACAATGAGCAGTTCTTC	CASRGTSGYNEQFF
-	TRBV3-1	-	TRBJ1-4	TGTGCCAGCAGCCTTAATGAGGAAAAACTGTTTTTT	CASSLNEEKLFF
-	TRBV6-5	-	TRBJ2-7	TGTGCCAGCAGTTACAGGTCTCCCTCCTACGAGCAGTACTTC	CASSYRSPSYEQYF
-	TRBV6-6	-	TRBJ2-1	TGTGCCAGCGGTCGGAGGGGGCGAGATGGTGAGCAGTTCTTC	CASGRRGRDGEQFF
-	TRBV28	-	TRBJ2-7	TGTGCCAGCAGTCAGGGACTCCTTAGCTCCTACAATGAGCAGTACTTC	CASSQGLLSSYNEQYF
-	TRBV7-2	-	TRBJ1-5	TGTGCCAGCAGCTTAACGAAGAATCAGCCCCAGCATTTT	CASSLTKNQPQHF
-	TRBV21-1	-	TRBJ2-5	TGTGCCAGCAGCTATTACCCAGGGCGGGGTCAAGAGACCCAGTACTTC	CASSYYPGRGQETQYF
TRBD1	TRBV6-1	-	TRBJ1-5	TGTGCCAGCAGTAAAACGACAGGGAGTTTCGGGCCTCAGCCCCAGCATTTT	CASSKTTGSFGPQPQHF
-	TRBV29-1	many	TRBJ2-7	TGCAGCGTTGGTACCCTATATCACGAGCAGTACTTC	CSVGTLYHEQYF
-	TRBV20-1	once	TRBJ2-3	TGCAGTGCTAGCGATAGCACAGATACGCAGTATTTT	CSASDSTDTQYF
TRBD1	TRBV20-1	few	TRBJ2-3	TGCAGTGCTACCCACCCACAGGGGGCGACAGATACGCAGTATTTT	CSATHPQGATDTQYF
-	TRBV6-2/TRBV6-3	few	TRBJ2-2	TGTGCCAGCACTTCCGCCGGGGAGCTGTTTTTT	CASTSAGELFF
TRBD1	TRBV29-1	-	TRBJ1-1	TGCAGCGCCGTACAGGGGGTCGACACTGAAGCTTTCTTT	CSAVQGVDTEAFF
-	TRBV5-1	-	TRBJ2-4	TGCGCCAGCAGCAGTGGACCCCAAAACATTCAGTACTTC	CASSSGPQNIQYF
-	TRBV27	-	TRBJ2-7	TGTGCCAGCTATACGGCTACTAGCTCCTACGAGCAGTACTTC	CASYTATSSYEQYF
-	TRBV13	-	TRBJ1-5	TGTGCCAGCAGCTTAGGGTCGACGGCGGGTACGCAGCCCCAGCATTTT	CASSLGSTAGTQPQHF
TRBD1	TRBV6-5	-	TRBJ2-7	TGTGCCAGCAGATTTGGACAGGAAGGCTCCTACGAGCAGTACTTC	CASRFGQEGSYEQYF
TRBD2	TRBV9	-	TRBJ2-1	TGTGCCAGCAGCGTAAATTTACTAGCGGGGTCGGATGAGCAGTTCTTC	CASSVNLLAGSDEQFF
-	TRBV9	many	TRBJ2-2	TGTGCCAGCAGCCCCCAACAGGGCGGGGAGCTGTTTTTT	CASSPQQGGELFF
TRBD1	TRBV6-5	few	TRBJ2-1	TGTGCCAGCAGGGGACAGGCTCCCCACAATGAGCAGTTCTTC	CASRGQAPHNEQFF
-	TRBV7-2	-	TRBJ1-2	TGTGCCAGCAGCTTAGGTTTCCAGGGTCCTAACTATGGCTACACCTTC	CASSLGFQGPNYGYTF
TRBD1	TRBV20-1	-	TRBJ1-6	TGCAGTGCCCCTCCCGGGAATGCGAGGGGGCATTCACCCCTCCACTTT	CSAPPGNARGHSPLHF
-	TRBV6-5	few	TRBJ2-5	TGTGCCAGCAGTATTGGGTTGGGAGAGACCCAGTACTTC	CASSIGLGETQYF
TRBD1	TRBV4-1	-	TRBJ1-4	TGCGCCAGCAGCTCTCAAGGGGGACAGGTTCAGGAAAAACTGTTTTTT	CASSSQGGQVQEKLFF